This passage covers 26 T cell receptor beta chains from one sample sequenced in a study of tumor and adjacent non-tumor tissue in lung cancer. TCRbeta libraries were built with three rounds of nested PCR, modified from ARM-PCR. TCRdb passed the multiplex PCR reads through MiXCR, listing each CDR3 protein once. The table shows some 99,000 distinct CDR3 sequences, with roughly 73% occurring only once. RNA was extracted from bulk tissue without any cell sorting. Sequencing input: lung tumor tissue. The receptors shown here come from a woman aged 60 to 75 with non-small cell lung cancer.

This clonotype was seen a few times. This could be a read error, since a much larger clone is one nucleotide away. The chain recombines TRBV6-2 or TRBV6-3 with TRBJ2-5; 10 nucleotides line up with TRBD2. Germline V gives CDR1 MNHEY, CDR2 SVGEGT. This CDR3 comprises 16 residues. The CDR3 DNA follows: TGTGCCAGCAGTCGGGCTAGCGGGAGCCCGCAAGCGACCCAGTACTTC. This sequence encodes CASSRASGSPQATQYF.

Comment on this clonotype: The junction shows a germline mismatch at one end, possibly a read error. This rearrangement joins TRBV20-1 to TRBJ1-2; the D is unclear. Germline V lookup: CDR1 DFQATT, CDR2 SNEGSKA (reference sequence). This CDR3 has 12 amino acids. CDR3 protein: CCAHDYHDVYTF. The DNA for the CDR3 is TGCTGTGCTCATGATTATCACGATGTCTACACCTTC.

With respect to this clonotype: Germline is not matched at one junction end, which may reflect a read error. The CDR3 DNA reads as TGTGCCAGCAGCTTCACCCCGCGCGAGATCCAGTACTTC. This translates into CASSFTPREIQYF. The chain has TRBV7-2 and TRBJ2-5; no clear D gene. This CDR3 has 13 residues. Germline lookup yields CDR1 SGHTA and CDR2 FQGNSA.

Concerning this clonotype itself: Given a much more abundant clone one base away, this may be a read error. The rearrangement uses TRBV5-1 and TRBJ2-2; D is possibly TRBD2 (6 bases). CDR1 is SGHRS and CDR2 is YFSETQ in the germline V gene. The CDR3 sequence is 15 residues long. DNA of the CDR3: TGCGCCTGCAGCTTCGGCGGGGTGAACACCGGGGAGCTGTTTTTT. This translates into CACSFGGVNTGELFF.

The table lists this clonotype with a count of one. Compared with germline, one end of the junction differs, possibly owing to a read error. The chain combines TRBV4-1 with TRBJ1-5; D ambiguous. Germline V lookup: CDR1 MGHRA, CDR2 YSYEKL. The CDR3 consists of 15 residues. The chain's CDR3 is CASSQDLGSNQTQHF. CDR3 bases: TGCGCCAGCAGCCAGGATCTAGGGTCCAATCAGACCCAGCATTTT.

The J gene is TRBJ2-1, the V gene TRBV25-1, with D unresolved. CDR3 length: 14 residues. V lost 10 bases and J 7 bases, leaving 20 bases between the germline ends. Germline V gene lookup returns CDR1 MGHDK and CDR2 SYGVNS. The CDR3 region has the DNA TGTGCCAATAGTATACCCACCCTAGGGAATGAGCAGTTCTTC. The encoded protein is CANSIPTLGNEQFF.

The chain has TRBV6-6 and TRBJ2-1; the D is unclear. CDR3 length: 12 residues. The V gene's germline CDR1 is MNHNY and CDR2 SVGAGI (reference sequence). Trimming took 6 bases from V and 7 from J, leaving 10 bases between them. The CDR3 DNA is TGTGCCAGCAGCCTCAGGAATAATGAGCAGTTCTTC. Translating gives CASSLRNNEQFF.

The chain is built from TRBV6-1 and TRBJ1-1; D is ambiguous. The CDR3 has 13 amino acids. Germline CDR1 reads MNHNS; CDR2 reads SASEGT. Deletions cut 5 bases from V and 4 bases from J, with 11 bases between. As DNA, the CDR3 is TGTGCCAGCAGTCATGGACCGGCCACTGAAGCTTTCTTT. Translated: CASSHGPATEAFF.

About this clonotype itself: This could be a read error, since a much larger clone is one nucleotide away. The CDR3 here is CASRPSPQQGDSPLHF. As DNA, the CDR3 is TGTGCCAGCAGACCTTCCCCCCAACAGGGCGATTCACCCCTCCACTTT. The chain recombines TRBV5-5 with TRBJ1-6; D is perhaps TRBD1 (6 bases). The V gene's germline CDR1 is SGHKS and CDR2 YYEKEE (reference sequence). The germline V and J ends were trimmed by 5 bases and 8 bases, with 20 bases remaining between them. This CDR3 comprises 16 residues.

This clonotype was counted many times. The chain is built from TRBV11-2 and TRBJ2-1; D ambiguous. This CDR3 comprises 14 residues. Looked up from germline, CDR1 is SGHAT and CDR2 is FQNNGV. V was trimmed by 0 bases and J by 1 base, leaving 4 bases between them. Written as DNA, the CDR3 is TGTGCCAGCAGCTTAGAACCGTCCTACAATGAGCAGTTCTTC. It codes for CASSLEPSYNEQFF.

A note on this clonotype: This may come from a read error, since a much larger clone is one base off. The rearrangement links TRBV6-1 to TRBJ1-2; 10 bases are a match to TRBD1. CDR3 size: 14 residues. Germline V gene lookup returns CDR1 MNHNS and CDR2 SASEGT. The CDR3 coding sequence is TGTACCAGCAGCGCAAGACAGGGGGCAGGTGGCTACACCTTC. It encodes CTSSARQGAGGYTF.

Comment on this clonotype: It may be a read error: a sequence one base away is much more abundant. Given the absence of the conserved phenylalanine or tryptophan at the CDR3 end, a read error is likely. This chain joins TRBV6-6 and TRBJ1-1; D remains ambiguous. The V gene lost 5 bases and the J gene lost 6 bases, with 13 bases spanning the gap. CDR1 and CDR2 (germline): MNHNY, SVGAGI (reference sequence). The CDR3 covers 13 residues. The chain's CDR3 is CASSPIPSPEAFY. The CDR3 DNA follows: TGTGCCAGCAGTCCGATCCCCAGTCCTGAAGCTTTCTAT.

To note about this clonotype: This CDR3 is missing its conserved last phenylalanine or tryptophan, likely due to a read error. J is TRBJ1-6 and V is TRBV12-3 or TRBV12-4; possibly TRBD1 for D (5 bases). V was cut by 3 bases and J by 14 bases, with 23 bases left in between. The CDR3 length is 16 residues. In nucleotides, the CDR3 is TGTGCCAGCAGTTTTCGAGGGGACTCCCTCGGATCAGCCCTCCACTCT. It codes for CASSFRGDSLGSALHS.

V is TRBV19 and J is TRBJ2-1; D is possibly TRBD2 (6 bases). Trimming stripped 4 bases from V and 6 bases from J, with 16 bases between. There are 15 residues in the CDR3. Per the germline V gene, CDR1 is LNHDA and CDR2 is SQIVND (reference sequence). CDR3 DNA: TGTGCCAGTAGTAATGGCGGGATTATGGGCAATGAGCAGTTCTTC. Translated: CASSNGGIMGNEQFF.

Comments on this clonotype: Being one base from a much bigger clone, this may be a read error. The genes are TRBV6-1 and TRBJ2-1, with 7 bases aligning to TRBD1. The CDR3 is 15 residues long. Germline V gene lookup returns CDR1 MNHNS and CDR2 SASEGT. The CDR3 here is CVSSELRTGYNEQFF. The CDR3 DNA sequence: TGTGTCAGCAGTGAATTGCGGACAGGCTACAATGAGCAGTTCTTC.

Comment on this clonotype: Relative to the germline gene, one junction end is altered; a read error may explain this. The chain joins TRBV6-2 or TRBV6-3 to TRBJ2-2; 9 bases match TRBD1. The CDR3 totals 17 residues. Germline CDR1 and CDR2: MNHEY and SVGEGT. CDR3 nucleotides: TGTGCCGGCAGTTACACCCAACAGGGGGCCAACACCCGGGAGCTGTTTTTT. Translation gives CAGSYTQQGANTRELFF.

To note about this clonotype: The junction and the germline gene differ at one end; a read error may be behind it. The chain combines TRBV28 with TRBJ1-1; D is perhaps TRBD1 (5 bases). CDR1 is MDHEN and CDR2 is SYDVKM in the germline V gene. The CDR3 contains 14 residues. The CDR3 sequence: CASTTVGTHTEASF. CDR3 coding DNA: TGTGCCAGCACCACAGTGGGGACGCACACTGAAGCTTCCTTT.

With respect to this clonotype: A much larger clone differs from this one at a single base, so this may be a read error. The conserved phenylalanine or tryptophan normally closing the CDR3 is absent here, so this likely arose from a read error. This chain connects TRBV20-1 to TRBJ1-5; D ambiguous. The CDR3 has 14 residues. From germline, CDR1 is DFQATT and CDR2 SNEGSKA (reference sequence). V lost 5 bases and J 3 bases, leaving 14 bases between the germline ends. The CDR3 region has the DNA TGCAGTGCTGTACCCGGGGATATCAATCAGCCCCAGCATTAT. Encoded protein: CSAVPGDINQPQHY.

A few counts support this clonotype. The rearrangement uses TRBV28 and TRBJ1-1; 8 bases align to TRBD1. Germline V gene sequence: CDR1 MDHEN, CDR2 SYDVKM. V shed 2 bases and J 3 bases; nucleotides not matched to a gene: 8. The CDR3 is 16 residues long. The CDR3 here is CASSLALGRGHTEAFF. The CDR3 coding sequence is TGTGCCAGCAGTTTAGCCCTGGGCAGGGGGCACACTGAAGCTTTCTTT. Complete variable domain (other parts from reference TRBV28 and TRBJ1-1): DVKVTQSSRYLVKRTGEKVFLECVQDMDHENMFWYRQDPGLGLRLIYFSYDVKMKEKGDIPEGYSVSREKKERFSLILESASTNQTSMYLCASSLALGRGHTEAFFGQGTRLTVV.

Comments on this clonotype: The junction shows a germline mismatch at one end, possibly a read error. CDR3 in amino acids: CASSPDPSGYGYIF. CDR3 coding DNA: TGTGCCAGCAGTCCCGACCCCAGTGGTTATGGCTACATCTTC. The chain couples TRBV28 to TRBJ1-2, with D uncertain. Germline CDR1 is MDHEN and CDR2 is SYDVKM. This CDR3 contains 14 residues.

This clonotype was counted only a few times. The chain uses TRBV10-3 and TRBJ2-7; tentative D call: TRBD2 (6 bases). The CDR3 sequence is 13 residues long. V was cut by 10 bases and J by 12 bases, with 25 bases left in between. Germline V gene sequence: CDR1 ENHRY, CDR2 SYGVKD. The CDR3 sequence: CATQLAEGPGLYF. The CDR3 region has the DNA TGTGCCACCCAGTTAGCGGAAGGGCCCGGTCTGTACTTC.

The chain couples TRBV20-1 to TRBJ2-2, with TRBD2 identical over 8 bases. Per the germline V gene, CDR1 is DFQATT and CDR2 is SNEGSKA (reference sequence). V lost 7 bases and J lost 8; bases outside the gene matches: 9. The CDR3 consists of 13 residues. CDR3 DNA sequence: TGCAGTGGAAGACGGGGGGGTACAGGGGAGCTGTTTTTT. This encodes CSGRRGGTGELFF.

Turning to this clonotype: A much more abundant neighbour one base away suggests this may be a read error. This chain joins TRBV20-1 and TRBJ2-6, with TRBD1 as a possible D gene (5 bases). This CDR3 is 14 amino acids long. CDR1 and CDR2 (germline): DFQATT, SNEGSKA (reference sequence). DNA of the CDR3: TGCAGTGCTCGAAAAAGCTCTGGGGCCAACGTCCTGATTTTC. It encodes CSARKSSGANVLIF.

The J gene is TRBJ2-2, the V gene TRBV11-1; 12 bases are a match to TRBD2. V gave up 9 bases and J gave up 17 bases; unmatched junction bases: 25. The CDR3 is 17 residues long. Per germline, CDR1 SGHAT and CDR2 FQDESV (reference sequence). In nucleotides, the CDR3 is TGTGCCAGGAGCCCGCGACTAGCGGGAGAATCCACCGGGGAACTTTTTTTT. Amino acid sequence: CARSPRLAGESTGELFF.

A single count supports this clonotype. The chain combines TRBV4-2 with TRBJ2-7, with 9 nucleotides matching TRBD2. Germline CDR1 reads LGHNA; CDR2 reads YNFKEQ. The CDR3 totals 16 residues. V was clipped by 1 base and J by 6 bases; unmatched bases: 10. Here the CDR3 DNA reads TGTGCCAGCAGCCAAGCTGGACCAGCGGGGGGAATCGAGCAGTACTTC. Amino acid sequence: CASSQAGPAGGIEQYF.

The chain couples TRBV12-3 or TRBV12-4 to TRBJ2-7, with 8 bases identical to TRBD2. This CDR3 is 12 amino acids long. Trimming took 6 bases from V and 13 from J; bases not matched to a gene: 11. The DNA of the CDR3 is TGTGCCAGCAGATGGGGTACGGGGGGGCAATACTTC. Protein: CASRWGTGGQYF.